Listed here is a single T cell receptor (beta chain). V was clipped by 1 base and J by 5 bases; unmatched bases: 5. Per germline, CDR1 SGHRS and CDR2 YFSETQ. The length of the CDR3 is 15 residues. These data come from a study of blood T cell repertoires in COVID-19. The table came from immunoSEQ multiplex PCR; TCRdb's copy has only in-frame clones and leaves some out. The table has about 16,000 clones, 85% to 90% seen once. This sequence joins TRBV5-1 and TRBJ1-4, with 7 bases identical to TRBD1. The clonotype originates from a woman of 80 years or more with COVID-19, enrolled during active disease. The sequencing input was peripheral blood. CDR3 sequence: CASSLLTGENEKLFF. In nucleotides, the CDR3 is TGCGCCAGCAGCTTGCTAACAGGGGAGAATGAAAAACTGTTTTTT.